The 5 T cell receptor beta chains listed next were all sequenced from one sample in a study of control samples from healthy donors and cancer patients. Measured with immunoSEQ multiplex PCR; TCRdb has only the in-frame clones, and not every one. The sample lists over 45,000 clones, approximately 89% occurring once. Sequenced: PBMCs. These receptors came from a man aged 40-49 years with colorectal cancer.

The V call is TRBV11-3, the J call TRBJ2-2, with TRBD2 matching over 9 bases. CDR3 length equals 18 residues. Germline loops: CDR1 SGHNT, CDR2 YENEEA. The V gene end was trimmed by 1 base and the J gene end by 4 bases; junction bases not matched to a gene: 10. The CDR3 reads CASSLGFRIAGVTGELFF. Here the CDR3 DNA reads TGTGCCAGCAGCTTAGGTTTCAGGATAGCGGGAGTCACCGGGGAGCTGTTTTTT.

The genes are TRBV6-4 and TRBJ2-3; no definite D call. V was trimmed by 0 bases and J by 1 base, leaving 8 bases between them. Per germline, CDR1 MRHNA and CDR2 SNTAGT. This CDR3 contains 15 residues. The CDR3 spells CASSDSVSGTDTQYF. The CDR3 region has the DNA TGTGCCAGCAGTGACTCGGTCTCCGGCACAGATACGCAGTATTTT.

The chain joins TRBV5-5 to TRBJ1-2; D is ambiguous. Trimming pared 1 base from V and 2 bases from J, leaving 9 bases between. Germline V gives CDR1 SGHKS, CDR2 YYEKEE (reference sequence). The CDR3 covers 14 residues. CDR3: CASSLSPGNYGYTF. The CDR3 nucleotides are TGTGCCAGCAGCTTGTCCCCGGGGAACTATGGCTACACCTTC.

The chain uses TRBV9 and TRBJ2-7; possibly TRBD1 for D (5 bases). The CDR3 spans 18 residues. In germline, CDR1 is SGDLS, CDR2 YYNGEE. The ends were cut back, 5 bases at V and 1 base at J, with 25 bases in the middle. The CDR3 region has the DNA TGTGCCAGCAGTCACCGTAGGGGTCAGGTTATGGGTTCCTACGAGCAGTACTTC. Its translation is CASSHRRGQVMGSYEQYF.

This clone showed up just once. The V and J genes are TRBV5-1 and TRBJ2-1; D is unclear. This CDR3 comprises 13 residues. V was cut by 0 bases and J by 5 bases, with 6 bases left in between. The germline gives CDR1 SGHRS, CDR2 YFSETQ. The CDR3 DNA is TGCGCCAGCAGCTTGGCACTCGACAATGAGCAGTTCTTC. Its translation: CASSLALDNEQFF.